These 2 T cell receptor beta chains share one sample of origin, sequenced in a study of identifying expanded T cells in peripheral blood. Profiling relied on immunoSEQ multiplex PCR, and the TCRdb table lists in-frame clones only, not all of them. Of 80,000 or so clones in the sample, 80% to 90% are singletons; the top ten hold about 17%. The sequencing sample was made of blood. Receptors were obtained from a person aged 18 to 70 in good health.

This chain links TRBV19 with TRBJ2-3; 7 bases match TRBD2. Germline V gives CDR1 LNHDA, CDR2 SQIVND (reference sequence). Trimming removed 7 bases from V and 6 bases from J; junction bases left unmatched: 16. There are 16 residues in the CDR3. The CDR3 here is CASTPVGREISDTQYF. The DNA for the CDR3 is TGTGCCAGTACCCCGGTGGGGCGGGAGATTTCCGATACGCAGTATTTT. The entire variable domain, with the rest obtained from reference TRBV19 and TRBJ2-3, is as follows: DGGITQSPKYLFRKEGQNVTLSCEQNLNHDAMYWYRQDPGQGLRLIYYSQIVNDFQKGDIAEGYSVSREKKESFPLTVTSAQKNPTAFYLCASTPVGREISDTQYFGPGTRLTVL.

The genes are TRBV7-6 and TRBJ2-3; 7 bases match TRBD1. This CDR3 comprises 16 residues. Germline lookup yields CDR1 SGHVS and CDR2 FNYEAQ. V shed 3 bases, J shed 3 bases, and the junction held 9 bases outside the gene matches. The CDR3 DNA sequence: TGTGCCAGCAGCTTCTCGGCGGACAGGTCTACAGATACGCAGTATTTT. Residues: CASSFSADRSTDTQYF.